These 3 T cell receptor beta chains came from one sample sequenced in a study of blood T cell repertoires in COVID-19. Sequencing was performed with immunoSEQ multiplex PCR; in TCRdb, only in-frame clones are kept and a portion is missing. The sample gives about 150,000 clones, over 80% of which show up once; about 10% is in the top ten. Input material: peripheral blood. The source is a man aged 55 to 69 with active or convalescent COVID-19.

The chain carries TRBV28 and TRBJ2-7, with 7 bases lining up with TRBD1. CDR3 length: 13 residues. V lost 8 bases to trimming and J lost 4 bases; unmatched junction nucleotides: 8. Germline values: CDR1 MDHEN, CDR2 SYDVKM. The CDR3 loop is CASHRQGSYEQYF. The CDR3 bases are TGTGCCAGCCATAGACAGGGATCGTACGAGCAGTACTTC.

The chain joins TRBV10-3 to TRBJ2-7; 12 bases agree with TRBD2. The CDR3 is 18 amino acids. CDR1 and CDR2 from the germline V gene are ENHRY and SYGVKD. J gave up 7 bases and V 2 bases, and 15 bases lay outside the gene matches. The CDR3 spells CAISEHGRLTSGRNEQYF. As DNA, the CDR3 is TGTGCCATCAGTGAGCATGGTAGGCTAACTAGCGGGAGGAATGAGCAGTACTTC.

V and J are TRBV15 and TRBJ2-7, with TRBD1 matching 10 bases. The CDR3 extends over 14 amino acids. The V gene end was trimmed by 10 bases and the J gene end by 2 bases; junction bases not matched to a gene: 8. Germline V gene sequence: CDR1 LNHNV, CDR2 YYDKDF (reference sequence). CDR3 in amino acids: CAITPGQGTYEQYF. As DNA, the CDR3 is TGTGCCATCACCCCGGGACAGGGGACCTACGAGCAGTACTTC.